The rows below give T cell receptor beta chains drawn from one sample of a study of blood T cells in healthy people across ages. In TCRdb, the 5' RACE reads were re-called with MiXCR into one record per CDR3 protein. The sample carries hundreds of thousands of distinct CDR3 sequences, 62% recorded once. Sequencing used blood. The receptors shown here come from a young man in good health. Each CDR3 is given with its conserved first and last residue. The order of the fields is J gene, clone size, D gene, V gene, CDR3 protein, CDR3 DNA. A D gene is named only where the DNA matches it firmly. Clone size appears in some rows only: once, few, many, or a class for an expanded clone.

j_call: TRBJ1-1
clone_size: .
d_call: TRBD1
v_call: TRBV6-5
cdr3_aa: CASRLDRVTEAFF
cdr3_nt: TGTGCCAGCAGACTTGACAGGGTCACTGAAGCTTTCTTT

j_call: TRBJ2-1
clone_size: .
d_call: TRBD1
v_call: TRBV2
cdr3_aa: CASRGPGQGSTYNEQFF
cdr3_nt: TGTGCCAGCAGAGGACCCGGACAGGGGAGTACCTACAATGAGCAGTTCTTC

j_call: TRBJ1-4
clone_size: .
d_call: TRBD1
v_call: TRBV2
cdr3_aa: CASTDPGTGREKLFF
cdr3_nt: TGTGCCAGCACTGACCCCGGGACAGGGCGAGAAAAACTGTTTTTT

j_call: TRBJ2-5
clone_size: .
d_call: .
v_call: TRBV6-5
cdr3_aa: CASSYMQGETQYF
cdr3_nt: TGTGCCAGCAGTTATATGCAGGGCGAGACCCAGTACTTC

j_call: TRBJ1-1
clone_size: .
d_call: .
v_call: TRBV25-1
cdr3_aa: CASSESRGVDTEAFF
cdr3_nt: TGTGCCAGCAGTGAATCACGAGGGGTTGACACTGAAGCTTTCTTT

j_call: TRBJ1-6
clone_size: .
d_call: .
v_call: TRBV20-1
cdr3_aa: CSARPKSDPHYNSPLHF
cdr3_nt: TGCAGTGCTAGGCCTAAATCGGACCCCCACTATAATTCACCCCTCCACTTT

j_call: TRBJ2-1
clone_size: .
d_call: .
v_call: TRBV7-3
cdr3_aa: CASSTQPGPRGEQFF
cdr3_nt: TGTGCCAGCAGCACGCAGCCGGGACCACGTGGGGAGCAGTTCTTC

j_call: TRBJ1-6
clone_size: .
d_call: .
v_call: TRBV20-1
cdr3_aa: CSAREGGIHNSPLHF
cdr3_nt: TGCAGTGCTAGAGAAGGGGGTATTCATAATTCACCCCTCCACTTT

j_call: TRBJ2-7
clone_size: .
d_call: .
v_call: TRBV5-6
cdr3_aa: CASTSPGPSYEQYF
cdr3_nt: TGTGCCAGCACCTCCCCAGGCCCCTCCTACGAGCAGTACTTC

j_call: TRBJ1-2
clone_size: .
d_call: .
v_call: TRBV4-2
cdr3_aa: CASSQEGQGRTF
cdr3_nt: TGTGCCAGCAGCCAAGAAGGGCAGGGACGCACCTTC

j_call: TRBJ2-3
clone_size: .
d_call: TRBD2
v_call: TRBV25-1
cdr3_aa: CASTAGGTDTQYF
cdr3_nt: TGTGCCAGCACCGCGGGGGGCACAGATACGCAGTATTTT

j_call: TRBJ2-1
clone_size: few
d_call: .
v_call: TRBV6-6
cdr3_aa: CASSYSQGGNEQFF
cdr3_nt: TGTGCCAGCAGTTACTCCCAGGGGGGCAATGAGCAGTTCTTC

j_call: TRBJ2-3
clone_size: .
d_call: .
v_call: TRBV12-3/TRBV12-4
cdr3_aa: CASSLVDSTDTQYF
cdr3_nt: TGTGCCAGCAGTTTAGTGGACAGTACAGATACGCAGTATTTT

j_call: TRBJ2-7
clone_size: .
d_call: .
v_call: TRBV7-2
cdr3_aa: CASSLGLAYEQYF
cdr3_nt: TGTGCCAGCAGCTTAGGGCTAGCCTACGAGCAGTACTTC

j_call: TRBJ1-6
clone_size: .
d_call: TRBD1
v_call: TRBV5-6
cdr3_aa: CASSLPGGGNSPLHF
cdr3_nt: TGTGCCAGCAGCTTACCAGGGGGCGGTAATTCACCCCTCCACTTT

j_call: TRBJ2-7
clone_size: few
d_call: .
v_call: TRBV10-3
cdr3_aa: CAISEPSTGTYEQYF
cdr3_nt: TGTGCCATCAGTGAGCCCTCAACGGGGACCTACGAGCAGTACTTC

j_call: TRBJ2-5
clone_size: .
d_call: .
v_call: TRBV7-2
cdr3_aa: CASSPRSNQETQYF
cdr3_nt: TGTGCCAGCAGCCCCCGCAGCAACCAAGAGACCCAGTACTTC

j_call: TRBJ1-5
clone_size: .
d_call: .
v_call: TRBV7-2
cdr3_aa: CASSLAGGVSNQPQHF
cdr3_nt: TGTGCCAGCAGCTTAGCAGGGGGAGTTAGCAATCAGCCCCAGCATTTT

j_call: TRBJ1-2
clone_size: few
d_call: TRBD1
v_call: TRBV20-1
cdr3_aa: CSAKGLGTVRNYGYTF
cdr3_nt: TGCAGTGCTAAGGGCCTCGGGACAGTCCGCAACTATGGCTACACCTTC

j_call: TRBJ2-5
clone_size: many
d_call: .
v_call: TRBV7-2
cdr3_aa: CASSSPRGLETQYF
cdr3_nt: TGTGCCAGCAGCTCCCCGCGGGGCTTAGAGACCCAGTACTTC

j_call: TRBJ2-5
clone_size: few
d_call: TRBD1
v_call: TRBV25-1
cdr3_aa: CASEPGQQLGTQYF
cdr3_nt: TGTGCCAGCGAGCCGGGACAGCAATTGGGGACCCAGTACTTC

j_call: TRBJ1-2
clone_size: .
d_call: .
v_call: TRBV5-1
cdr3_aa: CASSLDGQTFSYGYTF
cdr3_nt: TGCGCCAGCAGCTTGGATGGTCAGACTTTTTCCTATGGCTACACCTTC